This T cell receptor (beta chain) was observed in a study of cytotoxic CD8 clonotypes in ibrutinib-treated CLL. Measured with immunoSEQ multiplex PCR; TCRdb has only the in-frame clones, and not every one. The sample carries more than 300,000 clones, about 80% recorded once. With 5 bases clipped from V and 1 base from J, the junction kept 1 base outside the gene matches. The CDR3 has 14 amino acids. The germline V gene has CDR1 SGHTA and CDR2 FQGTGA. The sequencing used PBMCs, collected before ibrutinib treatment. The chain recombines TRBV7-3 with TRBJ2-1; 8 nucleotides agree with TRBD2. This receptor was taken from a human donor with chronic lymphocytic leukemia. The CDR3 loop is CASSIAGSYNEQFF. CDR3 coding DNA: TGTGCCAGCAGCATAGCGGGGTCCTACAATGAGCAGTTCTTC.